This T cell receptor (beta chain) was sequenced in a study of blood T cell repertoires in COVID-19. CDR1 SNHLY and CDR2 FYNNEI come from the germline V gene. Unmatched junction bases numbered 9, after V lost 2 bases and J lost 5 bases. The CDR3 covers 16 residues. Libraries were prepared by immunoSEQ multiplex PCR; TCRdb keeps only in-frame clonotypes and omits some of them. The sample lists some 80,000 clones, roughly 90% occurring once. V is TRBV2 and J is TRBJ2-5; TRBD2 aligns across 9 bases. The sequencing sample was made of peripheral blood. This TCR came from a human donor in a cohort sampled during active COVID-19. CDR3 coding DNA: TGTGCCAGCAGTGAACTGGCGGGGGGGGTGGTGGAGACCCAGTACTTC. As protein: CASSELAGGVVETQYF. The variable domain in full, with the rest retrieved from reference TRBV2 and TRBJ2-5, is EPEVTQTPSHQVTQMGQEVILRCVPISNHLYFYWYRQILGQKVEFLVSFYNNEISEKSEIFDDQFSVERPDGSNFTLKIRSTKLEDSAMYFCASSELAGGVVETQYFGPGTRLLVL.